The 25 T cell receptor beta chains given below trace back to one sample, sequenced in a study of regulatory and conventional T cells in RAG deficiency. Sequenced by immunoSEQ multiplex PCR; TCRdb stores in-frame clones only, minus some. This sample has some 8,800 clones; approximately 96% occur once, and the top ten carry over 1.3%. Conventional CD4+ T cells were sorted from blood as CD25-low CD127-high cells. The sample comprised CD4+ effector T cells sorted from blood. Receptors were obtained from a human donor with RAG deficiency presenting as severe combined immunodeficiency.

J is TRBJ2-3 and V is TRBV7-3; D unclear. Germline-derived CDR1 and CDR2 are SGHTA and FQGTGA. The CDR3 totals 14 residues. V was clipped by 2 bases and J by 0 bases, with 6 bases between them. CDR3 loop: CASSLDASTDTQYF. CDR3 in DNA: TGTGCCAGCAGCTTAGATGCTAGCACAGATACGCAGTATTTT.

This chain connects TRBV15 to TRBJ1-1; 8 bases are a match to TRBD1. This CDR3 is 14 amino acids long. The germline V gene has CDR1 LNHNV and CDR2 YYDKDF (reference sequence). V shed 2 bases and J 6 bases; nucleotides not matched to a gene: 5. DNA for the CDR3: TGTGCCACCAGCAGAACCGGGACAGGAGCTGAAGCTTTCTTT. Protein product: CATSRTGTGAEAFF.

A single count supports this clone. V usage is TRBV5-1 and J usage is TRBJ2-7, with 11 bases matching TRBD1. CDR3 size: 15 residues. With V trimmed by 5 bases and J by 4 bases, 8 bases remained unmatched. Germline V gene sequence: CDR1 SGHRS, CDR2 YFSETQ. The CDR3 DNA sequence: TGCGCCAGCAGAATAACCGGGACAGGGGGATACGAGCAGTACTTC. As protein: CASRITGTGGYEQYF.

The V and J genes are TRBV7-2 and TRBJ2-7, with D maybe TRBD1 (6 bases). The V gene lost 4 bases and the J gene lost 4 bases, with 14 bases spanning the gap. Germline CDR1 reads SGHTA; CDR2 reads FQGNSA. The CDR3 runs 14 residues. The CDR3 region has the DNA TGTGCCAGCAGCTCACCCAGGGGTACATACGAGCAGTACTTC. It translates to CASSSPRGTYEQYF.

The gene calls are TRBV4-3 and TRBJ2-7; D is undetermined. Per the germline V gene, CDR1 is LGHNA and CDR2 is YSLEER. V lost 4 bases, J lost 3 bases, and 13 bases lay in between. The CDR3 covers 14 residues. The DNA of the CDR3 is TGCGCCAGCAGCCCCCGGTGGCAGGACTACGAGCAGTACTTC. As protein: CASSPRWQDYEQYF.

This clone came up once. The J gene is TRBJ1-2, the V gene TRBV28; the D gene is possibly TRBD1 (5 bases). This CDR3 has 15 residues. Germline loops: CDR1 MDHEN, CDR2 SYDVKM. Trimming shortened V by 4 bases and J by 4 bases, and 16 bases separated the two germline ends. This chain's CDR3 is CASSSTLGTTYGYTF. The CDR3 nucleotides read TGTGCCAGCAGTTCAACTCTCGGGACCACCTATGGCTACACCTTC.

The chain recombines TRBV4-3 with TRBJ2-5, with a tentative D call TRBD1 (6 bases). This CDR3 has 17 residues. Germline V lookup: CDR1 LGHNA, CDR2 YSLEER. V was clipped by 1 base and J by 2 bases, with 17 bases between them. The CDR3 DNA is TGCGCCAGCAGCCAAGGCGACAGGTCCTATCCTCAAGAGACCCAGTACTTC. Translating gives CASSQGDRSYPQETQYF.

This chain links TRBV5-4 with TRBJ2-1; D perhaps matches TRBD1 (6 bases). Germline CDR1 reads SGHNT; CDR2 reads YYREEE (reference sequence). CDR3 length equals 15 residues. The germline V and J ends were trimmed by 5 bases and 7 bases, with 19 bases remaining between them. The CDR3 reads CASRPNPGQRNEQFF. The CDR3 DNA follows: TGTGCCAGCAGGCCAAACCCTGGACAGAGAAATGAGCAGTTCTTC.

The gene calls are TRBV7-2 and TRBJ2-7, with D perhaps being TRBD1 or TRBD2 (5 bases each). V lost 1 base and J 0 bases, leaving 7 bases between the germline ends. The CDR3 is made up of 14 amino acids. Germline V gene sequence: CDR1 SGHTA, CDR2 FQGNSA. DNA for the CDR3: TGTGCCAGCAGCTTAGGGGACGGCTCCTACGAGCAGTACTTC. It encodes CASSLGDGSYEQYF.

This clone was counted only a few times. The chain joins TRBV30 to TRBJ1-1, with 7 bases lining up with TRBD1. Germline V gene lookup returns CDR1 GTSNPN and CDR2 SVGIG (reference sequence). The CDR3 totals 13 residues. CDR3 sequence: CAFSKGGGTEAFF. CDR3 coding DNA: TGTGCTTTTTCCAAAGGGGGCGGCACTGAAGCTTTCTTT.

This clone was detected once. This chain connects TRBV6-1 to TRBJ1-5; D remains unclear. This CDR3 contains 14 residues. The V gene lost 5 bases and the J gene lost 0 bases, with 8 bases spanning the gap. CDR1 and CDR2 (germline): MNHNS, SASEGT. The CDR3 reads CASSPQVSNQPQHF. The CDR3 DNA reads TGTGCCAGCAGTCCCCAGGTTAGCAATCAGCCCCAGCATTTT.

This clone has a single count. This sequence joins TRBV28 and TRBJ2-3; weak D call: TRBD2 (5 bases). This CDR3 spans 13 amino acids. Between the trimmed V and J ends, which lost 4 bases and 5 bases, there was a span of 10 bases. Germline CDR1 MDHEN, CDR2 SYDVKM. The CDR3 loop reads CASSSSAGDTQYF. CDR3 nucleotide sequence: TGTGCCAGCAGTTCCTCCGCGGGAGATACGCAGTATTTT.

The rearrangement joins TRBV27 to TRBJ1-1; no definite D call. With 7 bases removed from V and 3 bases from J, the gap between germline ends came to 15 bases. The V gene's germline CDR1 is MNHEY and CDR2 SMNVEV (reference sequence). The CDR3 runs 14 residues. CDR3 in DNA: TGTGCCAGCACCCCGGGCGGGTGGGACACTGAAGCTTTCTTT. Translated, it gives CASTPGGWDTEAFF.

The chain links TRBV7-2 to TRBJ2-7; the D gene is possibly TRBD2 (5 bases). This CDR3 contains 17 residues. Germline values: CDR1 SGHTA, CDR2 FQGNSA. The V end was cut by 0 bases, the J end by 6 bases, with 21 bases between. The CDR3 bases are TGTGCCAGCAGCTTAGCGGAGGAACCCGGGGTAGGCGGCGAGCAGTACTTC. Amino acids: CASSLAEEPGVGGEQYF.

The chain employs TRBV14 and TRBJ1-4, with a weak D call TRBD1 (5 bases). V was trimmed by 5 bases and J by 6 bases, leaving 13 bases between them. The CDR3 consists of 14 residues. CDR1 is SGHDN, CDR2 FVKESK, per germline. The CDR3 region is CASSRQLEDEKLFF. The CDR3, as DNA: TGTGCCAGCAGCAGACAGTTAGAGGATGAAAAACTGTTTTTT. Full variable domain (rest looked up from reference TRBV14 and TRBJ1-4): EAGVTQFPSHSVIEKGQTVTLRCDPISGHDNLYWYRRVMGKEIKFLLHFVKESKQDESGMPNNRFLAERTGGTYSTLKVQPAELEDSGVYFCASSRQLEDEKLFFGSGTQLSVL.

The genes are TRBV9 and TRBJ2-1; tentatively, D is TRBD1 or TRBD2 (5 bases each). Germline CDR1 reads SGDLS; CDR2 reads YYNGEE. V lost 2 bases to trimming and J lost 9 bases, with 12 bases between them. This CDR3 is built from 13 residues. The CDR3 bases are TGTGCCAGCAGCGTCAGGGTGGGGAGTGAGCAGTTCTTC. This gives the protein CASSVRVGSEQFF.

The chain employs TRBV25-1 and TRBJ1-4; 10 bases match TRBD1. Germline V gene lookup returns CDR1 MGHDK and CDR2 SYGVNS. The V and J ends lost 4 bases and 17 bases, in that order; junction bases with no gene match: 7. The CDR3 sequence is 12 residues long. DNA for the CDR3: TGTGCCAGCAGTGCCACCGGGACAGGGGTATTTTTT. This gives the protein CASSATGTGVFF.

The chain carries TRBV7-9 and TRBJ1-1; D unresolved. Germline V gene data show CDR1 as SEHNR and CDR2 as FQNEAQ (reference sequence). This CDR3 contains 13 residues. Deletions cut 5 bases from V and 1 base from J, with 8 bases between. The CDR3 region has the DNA TGTGCCAGCAGCGATTGGTCGAACACTGAAGCTTTCTTT. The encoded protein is CASSDWSNTEAFF.

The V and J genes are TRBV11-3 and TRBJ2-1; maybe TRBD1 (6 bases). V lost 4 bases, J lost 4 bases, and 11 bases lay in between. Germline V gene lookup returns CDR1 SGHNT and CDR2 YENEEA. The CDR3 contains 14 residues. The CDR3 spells CASSYDRNYNEQFF. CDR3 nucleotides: TGTGCCAGCAGCTACGACAGGAATTACAATGAGCAGTTCTTC.

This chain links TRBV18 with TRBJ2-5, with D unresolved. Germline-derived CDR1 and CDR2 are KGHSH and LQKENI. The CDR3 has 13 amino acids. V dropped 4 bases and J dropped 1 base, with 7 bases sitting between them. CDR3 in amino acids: CASSRDTQETQYF. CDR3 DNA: TGTGCCAGCTCACGAGACACCCAAGAGACCCAGTACTTC.

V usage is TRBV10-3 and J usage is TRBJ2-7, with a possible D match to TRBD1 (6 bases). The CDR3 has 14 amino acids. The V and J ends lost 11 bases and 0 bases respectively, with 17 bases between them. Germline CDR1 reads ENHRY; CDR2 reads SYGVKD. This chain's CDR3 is CAGSRDTASYEQYF. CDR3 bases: TGTGCCGGCTCGAGGGACACAGCCTCCTACGAGCAGTACTTC.

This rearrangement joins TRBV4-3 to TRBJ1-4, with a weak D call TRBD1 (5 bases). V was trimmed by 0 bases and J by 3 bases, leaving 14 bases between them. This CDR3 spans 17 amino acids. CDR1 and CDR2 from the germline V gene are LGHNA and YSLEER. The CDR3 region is CASSQDRRGGANEKLFF. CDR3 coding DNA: TGCGCCAGCAGCCAAGATAGGCGGGGGGGAGCTAATGAAAAACTGTTTTTT.

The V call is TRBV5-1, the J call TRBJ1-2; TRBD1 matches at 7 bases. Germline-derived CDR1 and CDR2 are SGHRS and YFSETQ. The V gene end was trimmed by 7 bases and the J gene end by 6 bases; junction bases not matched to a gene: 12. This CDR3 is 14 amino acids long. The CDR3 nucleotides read TGCGCCAGCGTCCGCGGCCAGGGGGAGGATGGCTACACCTTC. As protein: CASVRGQGEDGYTF.

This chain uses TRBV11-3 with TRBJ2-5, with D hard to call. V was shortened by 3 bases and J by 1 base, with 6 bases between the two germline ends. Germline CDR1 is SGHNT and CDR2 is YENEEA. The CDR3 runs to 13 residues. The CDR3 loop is CASSFRAQETQYF. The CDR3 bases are TGTGCCAGCAGCTTTCGGGCCCAAGAGACCCAGTACTTC.

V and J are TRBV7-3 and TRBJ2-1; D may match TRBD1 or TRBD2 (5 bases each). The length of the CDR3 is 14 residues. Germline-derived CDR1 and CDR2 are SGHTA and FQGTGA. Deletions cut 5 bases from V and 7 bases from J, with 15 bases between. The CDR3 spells CASSPPGRSNEQFF. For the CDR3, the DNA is TGTGCCAGCAGCCCTCCGGGACGTAGTAATGAGCAGTTCTTC.